Sequencing of this TCR beta chain was carried out in a study of blood T cell repertoires in COVID-19. At the level of the study: Sites in the United States, Italy and Spain provided acute and convalescent COVID-19 samples.

Original handling: The authors estimated nucleated cell counts from reference gene primer amplification. Clones were read by immunoSEQ multiplex PCR, and TCRdb kept only the in-frame ones, dropping some. V, J and clone size are taken as reported in that table, and D and trimming were inferred from the DNA itself. The sample consists of about 210,000 clones, 80% to 85% of them appearing once. Those who participated ranged in age from about 18 to 89 years and resided in approximately 23 US areas. In assigning cohorts, the study relied on participant-reported clinical history. Germline CDR1 reads SGHAT; CDR2 reads FQNNGV. The CDR3 spans 15 residues. V gave up 6 bases and J gave up 7 bases; unmatched junction bases: 14.

V is TRBV11-2 and J is TRBJ2-7; 8 bases map to TRBD2. Material for sequencing was PBMCs or T cells enriched from blood (not recorded which). This TCR was sampled from a woman in her fifties or sixties with acute COVID-19. This CDR3 is CASRLIAGNAFEQYF. The CDR3 DNA reads as TGTGCCAGCAGACTAATAGCGGGGAACGCTTTTGAGCAGTACTTC.